What follows describes a single T cell receptor beta chain. Its target is not known. The sample originates from a study of prognosis after radiotherapy for stage I lung cancer. Study summary: The study enrolled around twelve men and several women as patients, aged roughly 53 to 90 with a median of about 73 years. Whole-study findings and limits: Unique TCR clone counts went down once patients had stereotactic body radiation therapy, median approximately 9,600 versus 7,200. Post-therapy Shannon entropy was lower in patients developing distant metastases following stereotactic body radiation therapy.

The CDR3 extends over 13 amino acids. Trimming left V 6 bases short and J 5 bases short, with 13 bases between. Two-round multiplex PCR, the amplification method, yielded TCR beta CDR3 from genomic DNA. First-round PCR used primers specific to each TRBV and TRBJ gene. TCRdb re-derived calls from the multiplex PCR reads in MiXCR, one entry per CDR3 protein. The profile shows about 26,000 distinct CDR3 sequences, around 30% of them singletons. The rearrangement joins TRBV12-3 or TRBV12-4 to TRBJ1-1, with D possibly TRBD1 on 5 matching bases. The sequencing used PBMCs, collected before or after stereotactic body radiation therapy (not recorded which). The receptor was derived from a donor over 45 with non-small cell lung cancer. CDR3 in amino acids: CASRTGGETEAFF. As DNA, the CDR3 is TGTGCCAGCAGGACGGGAGGGGAGACTGAAGCTTTCTTT.